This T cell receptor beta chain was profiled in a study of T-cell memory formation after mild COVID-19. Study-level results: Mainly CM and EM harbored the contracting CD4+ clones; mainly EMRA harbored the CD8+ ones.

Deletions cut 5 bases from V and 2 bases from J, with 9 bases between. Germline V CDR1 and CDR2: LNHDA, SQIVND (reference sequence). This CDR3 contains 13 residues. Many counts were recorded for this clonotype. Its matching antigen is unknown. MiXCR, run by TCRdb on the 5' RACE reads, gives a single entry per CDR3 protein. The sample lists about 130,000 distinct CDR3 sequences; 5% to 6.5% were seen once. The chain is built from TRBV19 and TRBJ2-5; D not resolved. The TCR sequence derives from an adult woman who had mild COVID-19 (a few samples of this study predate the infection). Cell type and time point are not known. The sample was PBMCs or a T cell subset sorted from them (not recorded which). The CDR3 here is CASSGNSQETQYF. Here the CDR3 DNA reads TGTGCCAGTAGTGGTAACAGTCAAGAGACCCAGTACTTC.